The clone carrying this TCR beta chain was seen a single time. In terms of age and location, participants ranged from roughly 18 to 89 years and lived in under 30 US areas. Repertoires were generated with immunoSEQ multiplex PCR, while TCRdb's copy carries only in-frame clones and drops some. This sample has around 500,000 clones, with roughly 88% found just once. The entry originates in a study of blood T cell repertoires in COVID-19. The CDR3 totals 17 residues. V gave up 6 bases and J gave up 3 bases; unmatched junction bases: 14. Germline assignment: CDR1 ENHRY and CDR2 SYGVKD. The genes are TRBV10-3 and TRBJ1-2; 9 positions agree with TRBD1. Sequenced: PBMCs or T cells enriched from blood (not recorded which). This TCR came from a woman aged 35 to 49 who had recovered from COVID-19. The CDR3 DNA follows: TGTGCCATCAGCGAGGACAGGGGCCTATCCCGGGACTATGGCTACACCTTC. Translated: CAISEDRGLSRDYGYTF.